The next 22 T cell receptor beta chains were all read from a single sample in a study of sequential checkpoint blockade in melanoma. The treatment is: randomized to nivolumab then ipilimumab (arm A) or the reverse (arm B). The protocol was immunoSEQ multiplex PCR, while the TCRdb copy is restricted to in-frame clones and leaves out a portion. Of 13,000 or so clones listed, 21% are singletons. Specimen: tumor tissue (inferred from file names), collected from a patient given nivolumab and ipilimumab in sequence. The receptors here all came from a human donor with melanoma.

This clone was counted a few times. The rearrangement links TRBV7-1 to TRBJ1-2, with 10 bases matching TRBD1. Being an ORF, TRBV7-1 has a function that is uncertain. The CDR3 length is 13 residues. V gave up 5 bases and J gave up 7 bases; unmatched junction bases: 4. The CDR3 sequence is CASSRDRGGGYTF. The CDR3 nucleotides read TGTGCCAGCAGCCGGGACAGGGGTGGTGGCTACACCTTC.

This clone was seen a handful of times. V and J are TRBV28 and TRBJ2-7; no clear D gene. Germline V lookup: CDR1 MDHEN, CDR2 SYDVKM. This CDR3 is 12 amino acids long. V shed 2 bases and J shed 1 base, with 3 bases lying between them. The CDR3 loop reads CASSLQSYEQYF. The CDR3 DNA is TGTGCCAGCAGTTTACAGTCCTACGAGCAGTACTTC.

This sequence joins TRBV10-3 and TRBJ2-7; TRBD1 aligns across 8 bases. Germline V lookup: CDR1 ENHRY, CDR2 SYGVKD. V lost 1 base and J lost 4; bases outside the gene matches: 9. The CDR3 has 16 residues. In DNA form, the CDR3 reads TGTGCCATCAGTGAGTTTCCTGGGACAGGAAAATACGAGCAGTACTTC. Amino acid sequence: CAISEFPGTGKYEQYF.

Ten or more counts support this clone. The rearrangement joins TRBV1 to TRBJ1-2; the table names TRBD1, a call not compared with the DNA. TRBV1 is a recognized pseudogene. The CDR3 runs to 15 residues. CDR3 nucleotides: TGCGCCAGCAGCCAAGGAGCAGGGGCCCTCTATGGCTACACCTTC. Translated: CASSQGAGALYGYTF.

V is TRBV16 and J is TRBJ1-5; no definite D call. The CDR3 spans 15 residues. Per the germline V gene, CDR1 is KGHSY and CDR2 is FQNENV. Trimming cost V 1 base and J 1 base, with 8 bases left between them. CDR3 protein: CASSQYGESNQPQHF. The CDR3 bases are TGTGCCAGCAGCCAATATGGGGAAAGCAATCAGCCCCAGCATTTT.

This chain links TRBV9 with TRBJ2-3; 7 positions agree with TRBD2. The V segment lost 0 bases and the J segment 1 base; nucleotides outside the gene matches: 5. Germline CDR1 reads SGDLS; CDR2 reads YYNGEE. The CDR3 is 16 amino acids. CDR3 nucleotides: TGTGCCAGCAGCGTAGGGGACTACTACGGCACAGATACGCAGTATTTT. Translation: CASSVGDYYGTDTQYF.

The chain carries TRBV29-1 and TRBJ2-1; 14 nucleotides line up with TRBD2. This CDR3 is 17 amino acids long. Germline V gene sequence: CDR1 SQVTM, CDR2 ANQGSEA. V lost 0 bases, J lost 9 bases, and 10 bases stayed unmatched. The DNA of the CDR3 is TGCAGCGTTGAAGAGGGGAATCCGGGACTAGCGGGAGCTGAGCAGTTCTTC. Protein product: CSVEEGNPGLAGAEQFF.

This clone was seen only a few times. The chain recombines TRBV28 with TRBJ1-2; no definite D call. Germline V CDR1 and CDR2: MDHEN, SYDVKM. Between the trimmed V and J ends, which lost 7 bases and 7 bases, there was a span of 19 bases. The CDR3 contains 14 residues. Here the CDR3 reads CASIEGRRKVGYTF. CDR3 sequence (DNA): TGTGCCAGCATCGAAGGACGCCGGAAAGTTGGCTACACCTTC.

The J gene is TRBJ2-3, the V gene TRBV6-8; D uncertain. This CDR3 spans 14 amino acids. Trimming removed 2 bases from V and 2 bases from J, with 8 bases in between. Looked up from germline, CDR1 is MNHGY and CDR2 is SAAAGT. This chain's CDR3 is CASSYGQLTDTQYF. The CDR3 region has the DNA TGTGCCAGCAGTTACGGGCAGCTCACAGATACGCAGTATTTT.

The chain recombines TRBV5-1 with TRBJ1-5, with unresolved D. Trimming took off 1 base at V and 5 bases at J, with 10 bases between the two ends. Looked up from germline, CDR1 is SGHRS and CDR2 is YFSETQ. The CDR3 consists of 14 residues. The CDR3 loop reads CASSLNGADQPQHF. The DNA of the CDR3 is TGCGCCAGCAGCTTGAACGGCGCGGATCAGCCCCAGCATTTT.

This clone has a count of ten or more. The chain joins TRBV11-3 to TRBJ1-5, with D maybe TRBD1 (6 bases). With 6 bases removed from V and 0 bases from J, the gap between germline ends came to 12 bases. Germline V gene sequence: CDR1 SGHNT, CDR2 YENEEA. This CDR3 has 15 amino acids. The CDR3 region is CASSGQGYSNQPQHF. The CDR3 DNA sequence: TGTGCCAGCAGTGGCCAGGGGTATAGCAATCAGCCCCAGCATTTT.

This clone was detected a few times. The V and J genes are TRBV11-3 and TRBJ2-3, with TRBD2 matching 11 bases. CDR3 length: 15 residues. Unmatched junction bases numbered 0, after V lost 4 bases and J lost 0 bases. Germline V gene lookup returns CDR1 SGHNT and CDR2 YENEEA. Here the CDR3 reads CASSWTSGSTDTQYF. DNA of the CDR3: TGTGCCAGCAGCTGGACTAGCGGGAGCACAGATACGCAGTATTTT.

CDR3 sequence: CASSYSDFSYGYTF. The CDR3 bases are TGTGCCAGCAGTTACTCAGACTTTAGCTATGGCTACACCTTC. V gene TRBV6-8 combines with J gene TRBJ1-2; D is unresolved. Looked up from germline, CDR1 is MNHGY and CDR2 is SAAAGT. Trimming took off 0 bases at V and 4 bases at J, with 9 bases between the two ends. The CDR3 is made up of 14 amino acids.

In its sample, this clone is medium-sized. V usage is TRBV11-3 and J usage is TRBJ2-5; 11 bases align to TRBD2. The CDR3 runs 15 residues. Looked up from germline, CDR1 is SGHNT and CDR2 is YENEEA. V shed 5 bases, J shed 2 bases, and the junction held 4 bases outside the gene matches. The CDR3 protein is CASSDLAGGQETQYF. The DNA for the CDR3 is TGTGCCAGCAGCGACCTAGCGGGAGGACAAGAGACCCAGTACTTC.

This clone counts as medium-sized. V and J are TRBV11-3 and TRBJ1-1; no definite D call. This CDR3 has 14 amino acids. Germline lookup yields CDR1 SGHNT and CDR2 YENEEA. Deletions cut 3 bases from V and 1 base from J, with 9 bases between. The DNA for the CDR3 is TGTGCCAGCAGCTTGGGAGTCTCGAACACTGAAGCTTTCTTT. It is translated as CASSLGVSNTEAFF.

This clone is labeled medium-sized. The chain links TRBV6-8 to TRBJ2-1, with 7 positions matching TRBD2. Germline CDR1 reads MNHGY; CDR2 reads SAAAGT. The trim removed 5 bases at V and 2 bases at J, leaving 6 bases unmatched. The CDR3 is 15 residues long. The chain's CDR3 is CASSDGGGTYNEQFF. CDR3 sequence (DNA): TGTGCCAGCAGTGATGGGGGGGGAACCTACAATGAGCAGTTCTTC.

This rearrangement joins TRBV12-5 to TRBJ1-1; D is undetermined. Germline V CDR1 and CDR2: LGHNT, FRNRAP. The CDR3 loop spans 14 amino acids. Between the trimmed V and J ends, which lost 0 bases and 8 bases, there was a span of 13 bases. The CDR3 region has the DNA TGTGCTAGTGGTTTGGTAACCCGGGCCTACGAAGCTTTCTTT. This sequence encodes CASGLVTRAYEAFF. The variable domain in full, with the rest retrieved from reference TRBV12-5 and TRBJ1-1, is DARVTQTPRHKVTEMGQEVTMRCQPILGHNTVFWYRQTMMQGLELLAYFRNRAPLDDSGMPKDRFSAEMPDATLATLKIQPSEPRDSAVYFCASGLVTRAYEAFFGQGTRLTVV.

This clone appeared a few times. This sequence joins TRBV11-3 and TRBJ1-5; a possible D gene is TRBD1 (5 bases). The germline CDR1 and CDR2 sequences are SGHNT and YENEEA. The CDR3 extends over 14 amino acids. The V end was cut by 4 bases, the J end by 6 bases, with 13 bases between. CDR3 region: CASSSPGGVQPQHF. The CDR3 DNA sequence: TGTGCCAGCAGCTCCCCGGGAGGGGTTCAGCCCCAGCATTTT.

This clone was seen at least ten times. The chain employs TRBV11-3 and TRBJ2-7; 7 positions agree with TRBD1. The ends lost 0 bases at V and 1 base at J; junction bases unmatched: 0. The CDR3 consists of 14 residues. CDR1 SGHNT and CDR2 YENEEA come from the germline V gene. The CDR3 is CASSLETGSYEQYF. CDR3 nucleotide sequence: TGTGCCAGCAGCTTAGAGACAGGGTCCTACGAGCAGTACTTC.

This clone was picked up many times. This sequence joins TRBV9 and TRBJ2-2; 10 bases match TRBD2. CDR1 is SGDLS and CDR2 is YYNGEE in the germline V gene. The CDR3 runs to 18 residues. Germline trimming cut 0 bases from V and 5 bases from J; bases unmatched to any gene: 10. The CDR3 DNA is TGTGCCAGCAGCGTAGATATGACTAGCGGGCGTCCGACCGGGGAGCTGTTTTTT. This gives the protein CASSVDMTSGRPTGELFF.

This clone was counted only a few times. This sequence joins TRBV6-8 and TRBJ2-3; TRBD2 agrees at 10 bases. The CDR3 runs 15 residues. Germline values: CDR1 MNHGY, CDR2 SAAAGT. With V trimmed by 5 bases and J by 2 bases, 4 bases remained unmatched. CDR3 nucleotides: TGTGCCAGCAGTGAGAGCGGGGGGGCCACAGATACGCAGTATTTT. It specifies CASSESGGATDTQYF.

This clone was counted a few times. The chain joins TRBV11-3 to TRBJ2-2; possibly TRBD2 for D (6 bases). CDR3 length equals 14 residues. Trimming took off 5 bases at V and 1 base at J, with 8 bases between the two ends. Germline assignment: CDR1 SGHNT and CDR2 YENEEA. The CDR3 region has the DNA TGTGCCAGCAGCCTTAGCGGGAACACCGGGGAGCTGTTTTTT. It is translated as CASSLSGNTGELFF.